These 32 T cell receptor beta chains share one sample of origin, sequenced in a study of blood T cells in healthy people across ages. For the second PCR, which ran for roughly 7 to 11 cycles, a sample-barcoded 5' primer and a J-beta primer mix were used. From the 5' RACE reads, TCRdb called clonotypes with MiXCR, one entry per CDR3 protein. The sample lists some 1.8 million distinct CDR3 sequences; more than 35% were seen once. Sequencing was performed on blood. These receptors all come from a human donor in good health.

The J gene is TRBJ2-3, the V gene TRBV20-1; D gene uncertain. CDR3 length: 12 residues. Trimming cost V 5 bases and J 1 base, with 7 bases left between them. Germline V gene lookup returns CDR1 DFQATT and CDR2 SNEGSKA (reference sequence). CDR3 amino acids: CSALWRTDTQYF. CDR3 bases: TGCAGTGCTCTGTGGCGCACAGATACGCAGTATTTT.

V is TRBV4-2 and J is TRBJ2-2, with D possibly being TRBD1 or TRBD2 (5 bases each). Germline V gene sequence: CDR1 LGHNA, CDR2 YNFKEQ. CDR3 length: 16 amino acids. V lost 4 bases, J lost 6 bases, and 18 bases lay in between. The CDR3 loop is CASSLRLSLGAGELFF. The CDR3 DNA follows: TGTGCCAGCAGCCTAAGACTGAGCCTGGGGGCCGGGGAGCTGTTTTTT.

This chain links TRBV20-1 with TRBJ2-5; 7 bases agree with TRBD1. The CDR3 loop spans 14 amino acids. With V trimmed by 5 bases and J by 4 bases, 10 bases remained unmatched. Germline V gene data show CDR1 as DFQATT and CDR2 as SNEGSKA (reference sequence). CDR3 coding DNA: TGCAGTGCTTCGTCGAGACAGGGCGGAGAGACCCAGTACTTC. It codes for CSASSRQGGETQYF.

In its sample, this clonotype was seen a few times. V usage is TRBV28 and J usage is TRBJ1-2, with a possible D match to TRBD1 (5 bases). The CDR3 has 14 amino acids. Per germline, CDR1 MDHEN and CDR2 SYDVKM. Trimming cost V 3 bases and J 4 bases, with 12 bases left between them. CDR3 nucleotides: TGTGCCAGCAGTTTGTGGAGGGACGGCTATGGCTACACCTTC. Encoded protein: CASSLWRDGYGYTF.

In nucleotides, the CDR3 is TGCGCCAGCAACATCTCGGGGACAGGGGGGATGAAGCAGTACTTC. Its protein is CASNISGTGGMKQYF. The chain recombines TRBV5-1 with TRBJ2-5; 11 nucleotides align to TRBD1. The CDR3 loop spans 15 amino acids. Germline V gene sequence: CDR1 SGHRS, CDR2 YFSETQ. J gave up 11 bases and V 6 bases, and 15 bases lay outside the gene matches.

CDR3 sequence (DNA): TGCAGTGCTAGAGAGTCTAGGACAGGGCATGAAAAACTGTTTTTT. It specifies CSARESRTGHEKLFF. The gene calls are TRBV20-1 and TRBJ1-4, with TRBD1 matching 8 bases. Germline-derived CDR1 and CDR2 are DFQATT and SNEGSKA (reference sequence). This CDR3 is 15 amino acids long. Unmatched junction bases numbered 6, after V lost 0 bases and J lost 6 bases.

The chain combines TRBV7-2 with TRBJ2-5; D tentatively reads TRBD1 or TRBD2 (5 bases each). Trimming pared 4 bases from V and 5 bases from J, leaving 17 bases between. Looked up from germline, CDR1 is SGHTA and CDR2 is FQGNSA. The CDR3 has 15 amino acids. The CDR3 sequence is CASSSHVSGLETQYF. CDR3 bases: TGTGCCAGCAGCTCCCATGTATCGGGGCTGGAGACCCAGTACTTC.

This chain connects TRBV7-2 to TRBJ2-5; D perhaps matches TRBD2 (7 bases). Germline V lookup: CDR1 SGHTA, CDR2 FQGNSA. The CDR3 is made up of 16 amino acids. With 4 bases removed from V and 5 bases from J, the gap between germline ends came to 20 bases. The CDR3 protein is CASSSNLGGRVETQYF. CDR3 nucleotide sequence: TGTGCCAGCAGCTCTAACCTGGGGGGGCGCGTGGAGACCCAGTACTTC. The complete variable domain, with remaining parts taken from reference TRBV7-2 and TRBJ2-5, reads GAGVSQSPSNKVTEKGKDVELRCDPISGHTALYWYRQSLGQGLEFLIYFQGNSAPDKSGLPSDRFSAERTGGSVSTLTIQRTQQEDSAVYLCASSSNLGGRVETQYFGPGTRLLVL.

J is TRBJ1-5 and V is TRBV21-1. TRBV21-1 corresponds to a pseudogene. This CDR3 comprises 13 residues. The CDR3 bases are TGTGCCAGCTTTCCTAAGATCGGGCAGCCCCAGCATTTT. This codes for CASFPKIGQPQHF.

The V and J genes are TRBV5-6 and TRBJ1-2, with unresolved D. With 3 bases removed from V and 5 bases from J, the gap between germline ends came to 17 bases. This CDR3 has 15 residues. Germline loops: CDR1 SGHDT, CDR2 YYEEEE. The CDR3 nucleotides are TGTGCCAGCAGCTCTTACGTGACGGGAAGGTATGGCTACACCTTC. This codes for CASSSYVTGRYGYTF.

Of note for this clonotype: The junction does not match germline at one end; this may be a read error. The chain links TRBV20-1 to TRBJ2-7; the match to TRBD2 covers 10 bases. The CDR3 loop spans 15 amino acids. Germline V gene lookup returns CDR1 DFQATT and CDR2 SNEGSKA (reference sequence). Here the CDR3 DNA reads TGCAGGGCTACCACTAGCGGGGCTAGCTCCAACGAGCAGTACTTC. Residues: CRATTSGASSNEQYF.

The chain is built from TRBV7-2 and TRBJ1-6; possible D gene TRBD1, 6 bases. This CDR3 has 13 residues. V was pared by 8 bases and J by 14 bases, with 19 bases between. The germline CDR1 and CDR2 sequences are SGHTA and FQGNSA. Here the CDR3 DNA reads TGTGCCAGCGGGGGGCGGGTCCCTGAGTCCCTCCACTTT. Amino acids: CASGGRVPESLHF.

The chain recombines TRBV6-1 with TRBJ2-7, with D uncertain. The V end lost 0 bases, the J end lost 1 base, and 16 bases lay between the germline ends. This CDR3 contains 17 residues. The germline V gene has CDR1 MNHNS and CDR2 SASEGT. CDR3 in amino acids: CASSEALHSVLSYEQYF. CDR3 bases: TGTGCCAGCAGTGAAGCGCTTCACAGCGTCCTATCCTACGAGCAGTACTTC.

This clonotype was seen once. The V call is TRBV29-1, the J call TRBJ2-7, with D uncertain. Germline loops: CDR1 SQVTM, CDR2 ANQGSEA. Between the trimmed V and J ends, which lost 6 bases and 3 bases, there was a span of 18 bases. This CDR3 has 14 amino acids. The CDR3 bases are TGCAGCGTCAAACCGACCCGCGGAAGCTACGAGCAGTACTTC. It encodes CSVKPTRGSYEQYF.

The chain employs TRBV6-6 and TRBJ1-4, with no clear D. CDR1 is MNHNY and CDR2 is SVGAGI in the germline V gene (reference sequence). Trimming left V 2 bases short and J 6 bases short, with 10 bases between. The CDR3 runs to 14 residues. The CDR3 here is CASSYEGPYEKLFF. The CDR3 DNA reads as TGTGCCAGCAGTTACGAAGGGCCGTATGAAAAACTGTTTTTT.

CDR3 residues: CASSQDRGLSYGYTF. In DNA, the CDR3 is TGCGCCAGCAGCCAAGACAGGGGGCTAAGCTATGGCTACACCTTC. The chain uses TRBV4-3 and TRBJ1-2, with 8 nucleotides matching TRBD1. The CDR3 has 15 amino acids. Trimming took 0 bases from V and 4 from J; bases not matched to a gene: 4. CDR1 and CDR2 (germline): LGHNA, YSLEER.

In this sample, this clonotype turned up once. This chain connects TRBV6-2 or TRBV6-3 to TRBJ1-5; D might be TRBD1 (6 bases). The CDR3 is made up of 17 amino acids. V was pared by 5 bases and J by 0 bases, with 17 bases between. The germline V gene encodes CDR1 MNHEY and CDR2 SVGEGT. The CDR3 DNA reads TGTGCCAGCAGTAAACGGGACACCCGTCTTAGCAATCAGCCCCAGCATTTT. Translation gives CASSKRDTRLSNQPQHF.

This clonotype was observed a few times. The junction shows a germline mismatch at one end, possibly a read error. The chain recombines TRBV10-3 with TRBJ2-2; D unresolved. The germline gives CDR1 ENHRY, CDR2 SYGVKD. There are 12 residues in the CDR3. Here the CDR3 reads CAISVTTRELFF. Here the CDR3 DNA reads TGTGCCATCAGTGTAACCACCAGGGAGCTGTTTTTT.

This clonotype was recorded once. The V and J genes are TRBV6-6 and TRBJ1-1; a weak D match, TRBD1 (6 bases). Germline CDR1 reads MNHNY; CDR2 reads SVGAGI (reference sequence). The CDR3 covers 11 residues. V was shortened by 5 bases and J by 6 bases, with 7 bases between the two germline ends. Here the CDR3 DNA reads TGTGCCAGCAGTGGGGGGCCTGAAGCTTTCTTT. The encoded protein is CASSGGPEAFF.

DNA of the CDR3: TGTGCCAGCAATGGGGTTATCGACAATGAGCAGTTCTTC. Its protein is CASNGVIDNEQFF. V and J are TRBV2 and TRBJ2-1; D unclear. This CDR3 has 13 residues. Germline V lookup: CDR1 SNHLY, CDR2 FYNNEI. V lost 7 bases, J lost 5 bases, and 12 bases lay in between.

The sample holds a few counts of this clonotype. CDR3 in amino acids: CASSTAEGPYNSPLHF. In DNA, the CDR3 is TGTGCCAGCAGCACCGCGGAGGGACCGTATAATTCACCCCTCCACTTT. The chain is built from TRBV25-1 and TRBJ1-6; tentatively, D is TRBD1 (5 bases). CDR1 is MGHDK, CDR2 SYGVNS, per germline. Between the trimmed V and J ends, which lost 6 bases and 4 bases, there was a span of 16 bases. The CDR3 totals 16 residues.

The J gene is TRBJ2-3, the V gene TRBV7-9; D remains unclear. V was pared by 6 bases and J by 4 bases, with 11 bases between. Per the germline V gene, CDR1 is SEHNR and CDR2 is FQNEAQ (reference sequence). The CDR3 runs 13 residues. CDR3 amino acids: CASSSPLADTQYF. CDR3 in DNA: TGTGCCAGCAGTTCTCCCTTGGCAGATACGCAGTATTTT.

The chain links TRBV20-1 to TRBJ1-6; no firm D call. The CDR3 runs to 16 residues. The V and J ends lost 0 bases and 4 bases respectively, with 13 bases between them. Germline lookup yields CDR1 DFQATT and CDR2 SNEGSKA (reference sequence). This chain's CDR3 is CSARDRRVLYNSPLHF. In DNA, the CDR3 is TGCAGTGCTAGAGATCGTAGGGTACTGTATAATTCACCCCTCCACTTT.

This clonotype turned up a few times. The chain carries TRBV10-2 and TRBJ1-1; D perhaps matches TRBD1 (5 bases). Per germline, CDR1 WSHSY and CDR2 SAAADI. V was trimmed by 1 base and J by 6 bases, leaving 9 bases between them. The CDR3 contains 13 residues. CDR3 coding DNA: TGCGCCAGCAGTGAGTACCTGGGGGCTGAAGCTTTCTTT. Its protein product is CASSEYLGAEAFF.

The V and J genes are TRBV7-8 and TRBJ2-3, with 13 bases aligning to TRBD2. This CDR3 region has 20 residues. Unmatched junction bases numbered 17, after V lost 6 bases and J lost 2 bases. The germline V gene encodes CDR1 SGHVS and CDR2 FQNEAQ. CDR3 coding DNA: TGTGCCAGCAGGCCCCCTAGGAGGACTAGCGGGGGTGGTTACACAGATACGCAGTATTTT. Its translation: CASRPPRRTSGGGYTDTQYF. Full variable domain (rest looked up from reference TRBV7-8 and TRBJ2-3): GAGVSQSPRYKVAKRGQDVALRCDPISGHVSLFWYQQALGQGPEFLTYFQNEAQLDKSGLPSDRFFAERPEGSVSTLKIQRTQQEDSAVYLCASRPPRRTSGGGYTDTQYFGPGTRLTVL.

The rearrangement links TRBV20-1 to TRBJ1-2; D is uncertain. Looked up from germline, CDR1 is DFQATT and CDR2 is SNEGSKA (reference sequence). V was cut by 6 bases and J by 3 bases, with 17 bases left in between. The CDR3 runs to 14 residues. The CDR3 loop is CSARSGIADYGYTF. In DNA, the CDR3 is TGCAGTGCAAGATCCGGGATCGCCGACTATGGCTACACCTTC.

The V gene is TRBV5-1, the J gene TRBJ1-1, with no clear D. The ends were cut back, 1 base at V and 1 base at J, with 8 bases in the middle. Germline V gene data show CDR1 as SGHRS and CDR2 as YFSETQ. The CDR3 covers 14 residues. Here the CDR3 DNA reads TGCGCCAGCAGCTTGCAGAGCCCGAACACTGAAGCTTTCTTT. This encodes CASSLQSPNTEAFF.

Only a few counts were recorded for this clonotype. The chain is built from TRBV12-3 or TRBV12-4 and TRBJ2-1; 9 bases align to TRBD1. The V segment lost 3 bases and the J segment 2 bases; nucleotides outside the gene matches: 2. The CDR3 covers 15 residues. The CDR3 loop is CASSFGTGPYNEQFF. The CDR3 coding sequence is TGTGCCAGCAGTTTCGGGACAGGGCCCTACAATGAGCAGTTCTTC.

This clonotype has just a few counts. The chain joins TRBV7-9 to TRBJ2-7; D is ambiguous. The germline V gene has CDR1 SEHNR and CDR2 FQNEAQ (reference sequence). The CDR3 sequence is 14 residues long. The V end was cut by 5 bases, the J end by 5 bases, with 16 bases between. The CDR3 loop is CASSATGSGNEQYF. The CDR3 nucleotides read TGTGCCAGCAGCGCTACGGGTTCTGGGAACGAGCAGTACTTC.

This clonotype came up a few times. The chain joins TRBV12-3 or TRBV12-4 to TRBJ1-1, with D unclear. Between the trimmed V and J ends, which lost 6 bases and 5 bases, there was a span of 10 bases. The CDR3 is 12 residues long. CDR3 residues: CASRSGRTEAFF. CDR3 sequence (DNA): TGTGCCAGCAGGTCCGGGAGGACTGAAGCTTTCTTT.

Only a few counts were recorded for this clonotype. This chain joins TRBV11-2 and TRBJ2-7; 9 bases agree with TRBD1. The V gene end was trimmed by 1 base and the J gene end by 6 bases; junction bases not matched to a gene: 7. In germline, CDR1 is SGHAT, CDR2 FQNNGV. The CDR3 runs 15 residues. The CDR3 loop is CASSLVTGGVGEQYF. The CDR3 coding sequence is TGTGCCAGCAGCTTAGTAACAGGGGGCGTGGGCGAGCAGTACTTC.

This clonotype has a handful of counts. Its ends do not fully match the called genes, so a read error is possible. The chain carries TRBV5-6 and TRBJ2-4; D possibly corresponds to TRBD1 (5 bases). The germline V gene has CDR1 SGHDT and CDR2 YYEEEE. CDR3 length: 13 residues. Written as DNA, the CDR3 is TGTGCCAGCACCGGGTTTAGGGGAAACATTCGGTACTTC. This gives the protein CASTGFRGNIRYF.